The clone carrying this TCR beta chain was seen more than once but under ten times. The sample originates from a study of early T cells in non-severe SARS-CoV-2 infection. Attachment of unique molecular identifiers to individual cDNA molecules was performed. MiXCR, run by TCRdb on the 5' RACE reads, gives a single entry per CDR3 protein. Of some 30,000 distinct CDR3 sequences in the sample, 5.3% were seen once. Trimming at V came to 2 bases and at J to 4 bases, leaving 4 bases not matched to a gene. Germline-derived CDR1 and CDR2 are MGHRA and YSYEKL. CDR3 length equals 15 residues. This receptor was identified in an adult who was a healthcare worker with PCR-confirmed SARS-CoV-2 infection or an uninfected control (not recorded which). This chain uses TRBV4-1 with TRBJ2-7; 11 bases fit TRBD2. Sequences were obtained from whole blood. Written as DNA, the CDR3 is TGCGCCAGCAGCCAAAAGGGGACTAGCGGATACGAGCAGTACTTC. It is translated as CASSQKGTSGYEQYF.